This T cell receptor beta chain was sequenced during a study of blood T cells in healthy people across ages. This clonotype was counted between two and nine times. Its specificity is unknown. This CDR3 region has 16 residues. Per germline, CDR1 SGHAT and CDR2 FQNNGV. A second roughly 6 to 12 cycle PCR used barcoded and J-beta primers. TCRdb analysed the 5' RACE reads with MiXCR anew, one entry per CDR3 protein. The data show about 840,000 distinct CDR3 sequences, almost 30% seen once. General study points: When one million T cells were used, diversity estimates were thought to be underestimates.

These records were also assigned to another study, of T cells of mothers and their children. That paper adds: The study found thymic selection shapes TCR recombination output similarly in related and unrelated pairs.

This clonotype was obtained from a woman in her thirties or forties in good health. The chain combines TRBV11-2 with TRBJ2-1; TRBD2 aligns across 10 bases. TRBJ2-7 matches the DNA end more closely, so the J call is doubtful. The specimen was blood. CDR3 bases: TGTGCCAGCAGCTTGATAGCGGGGGGCTACTACAATGAGCAGTACTTC. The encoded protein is CASSLIAGGYYNEQYF.